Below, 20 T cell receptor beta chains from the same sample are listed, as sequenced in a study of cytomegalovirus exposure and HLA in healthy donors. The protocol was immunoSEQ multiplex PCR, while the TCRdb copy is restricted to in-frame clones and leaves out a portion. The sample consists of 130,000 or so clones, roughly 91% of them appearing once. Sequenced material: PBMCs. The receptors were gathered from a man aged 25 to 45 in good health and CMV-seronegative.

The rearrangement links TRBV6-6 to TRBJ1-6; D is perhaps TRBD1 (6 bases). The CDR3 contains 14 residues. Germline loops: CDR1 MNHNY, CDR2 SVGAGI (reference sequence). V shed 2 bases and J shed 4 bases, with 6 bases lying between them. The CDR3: CASSYGQYNSPLHF. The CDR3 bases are TGTGCCAGCAGTTACGGACAGTATAATTCACCCCTCCACTTT.

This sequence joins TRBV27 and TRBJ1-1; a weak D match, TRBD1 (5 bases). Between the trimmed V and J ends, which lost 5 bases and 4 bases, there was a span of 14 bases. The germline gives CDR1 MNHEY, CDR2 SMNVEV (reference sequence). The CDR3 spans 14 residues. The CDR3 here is CASSPQGEVTEAFF. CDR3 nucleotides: TGTGCCAGCAGTCCCCAAGGGGAGGTCACTGAAGCTTTCTTT.

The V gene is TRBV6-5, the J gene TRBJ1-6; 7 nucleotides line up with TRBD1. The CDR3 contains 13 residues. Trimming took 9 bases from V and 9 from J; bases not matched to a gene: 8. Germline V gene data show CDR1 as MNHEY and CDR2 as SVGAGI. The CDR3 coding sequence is TGTGCCAGTTACAGGGGTCGGGGTTCACCCCTCCACTTT. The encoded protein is CASYRGRGSPLHF.

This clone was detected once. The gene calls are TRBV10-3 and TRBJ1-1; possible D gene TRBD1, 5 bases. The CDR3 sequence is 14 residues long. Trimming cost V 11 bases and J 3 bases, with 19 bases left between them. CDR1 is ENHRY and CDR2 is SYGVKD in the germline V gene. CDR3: CASRSDIRDTEAFF. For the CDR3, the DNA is TGTGCCTCCCGCTCGGACATCAGGGACACTGAAGCTTTCTTT.

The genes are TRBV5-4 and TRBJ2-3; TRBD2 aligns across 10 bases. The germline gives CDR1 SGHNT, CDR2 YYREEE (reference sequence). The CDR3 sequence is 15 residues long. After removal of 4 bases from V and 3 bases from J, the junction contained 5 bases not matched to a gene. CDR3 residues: CASSQAGGWTDTQYF. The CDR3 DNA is TGTGCCAGCAGCCAAGCGGGGGGGTGGACAGATACGCAGTATTTT.

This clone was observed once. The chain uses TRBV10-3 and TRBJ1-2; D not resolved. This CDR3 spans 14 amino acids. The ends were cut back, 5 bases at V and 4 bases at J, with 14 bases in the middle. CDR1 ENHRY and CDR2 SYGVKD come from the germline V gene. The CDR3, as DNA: TGTGCCATCAGTTGGTACTCCTGGGCCTATGGCTACACCTTC. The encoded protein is CAISWYSWAYGYTF.

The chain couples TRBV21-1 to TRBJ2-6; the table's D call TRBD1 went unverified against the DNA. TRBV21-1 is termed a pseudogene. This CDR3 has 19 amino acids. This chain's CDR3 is CAGLKGGRGRWTGANVLTF. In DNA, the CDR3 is TGTGCCGGACTCAAAGGGGGCAGGGGGCGGTGGACAGGGGCCAACGTCCTGACTTTC.

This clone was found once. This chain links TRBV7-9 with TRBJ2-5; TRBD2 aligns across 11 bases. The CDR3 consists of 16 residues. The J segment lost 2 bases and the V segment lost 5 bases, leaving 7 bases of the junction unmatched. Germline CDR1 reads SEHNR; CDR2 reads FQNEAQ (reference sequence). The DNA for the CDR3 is TGTGCCAGCAGCAAGTGGACTAGCGGGTTTCAAGAGACCCAGTACTTC. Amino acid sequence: CASSKWTSGFQETQYF.

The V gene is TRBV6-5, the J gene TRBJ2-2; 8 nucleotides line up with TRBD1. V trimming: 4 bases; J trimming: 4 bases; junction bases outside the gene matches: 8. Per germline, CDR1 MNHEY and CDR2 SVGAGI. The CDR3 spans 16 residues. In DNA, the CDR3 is TGTGCCAGCAGTTTACAGGGGGACTTGGGCACCGGGGAGCTGTTTTTT. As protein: CASSLQGDLGTGELFF.

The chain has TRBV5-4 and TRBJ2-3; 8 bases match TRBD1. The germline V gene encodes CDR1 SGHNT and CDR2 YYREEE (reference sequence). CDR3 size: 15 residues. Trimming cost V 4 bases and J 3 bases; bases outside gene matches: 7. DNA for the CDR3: TGTGCCAGCAGCAATGGACAGGGATCAACAGATACGCAGTATTTT. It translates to CASSNGQGSTDTQYF.

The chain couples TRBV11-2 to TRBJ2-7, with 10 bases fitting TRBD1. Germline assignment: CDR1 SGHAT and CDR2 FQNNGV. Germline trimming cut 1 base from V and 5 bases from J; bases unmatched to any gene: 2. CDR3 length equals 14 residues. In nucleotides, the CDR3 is TGTGCCAGCAGCTTAGGGGGGACAGGGGACGAGCAGTACTTC. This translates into CASSLGGTGDEQYF. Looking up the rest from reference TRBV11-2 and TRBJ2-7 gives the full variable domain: EAGVAQSPRYKIIEKRQSVAFWCNPISGHATLYWYQQILGQGPKLLIQFQNNGVVDDSQLPKDRFSAERLKGVDSTLKIQPAKLEDSAVYLCASSLGGTGDEQYFGPGTRLTVT.

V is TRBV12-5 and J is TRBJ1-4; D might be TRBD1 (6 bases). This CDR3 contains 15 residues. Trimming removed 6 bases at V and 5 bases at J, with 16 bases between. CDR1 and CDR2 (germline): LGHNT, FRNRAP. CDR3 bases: TGTGCTAGTGGCCACGGGGGGCCGCGGAATGAAAAACTGTTTTTT. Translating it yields CASGHGGPRNEKLFF.

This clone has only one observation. In DNA, the CDR3 is TGTGCCAGCAGTTTGATAAAGACAGGAGACGGATCACCCCTCCACTTT. This translates into CASSLIKTGDGSPLHF. J is TRBJ1-6 and V is TRBV28; maybe TRBD1 (6 bases). CDR3 length: 16 amino acids. Trimming stripped 3 bases from V and 10 bases from J, with 19 bases between. Germline CDR1 reads MDHEN; CDR2 reads SYDVKM.

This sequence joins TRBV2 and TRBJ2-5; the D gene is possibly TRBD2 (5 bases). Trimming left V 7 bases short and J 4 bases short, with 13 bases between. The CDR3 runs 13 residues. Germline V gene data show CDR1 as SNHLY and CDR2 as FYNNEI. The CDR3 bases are TGTGCCAGCAACGGGATAATGGGAGAGACCCAGTACTTC. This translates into CASNGIMGETQYF.

This CDR3 reads CASSLGTGFAFF. The CDR3 nucleotides read TGCGCCAGCAGCTTGGGGACAGGGTTTGCTTTCTTT. V is TRBV5-1 and J is TRBJ1-1, with TRBD1 identical over 8 bases. The CDR3 is made up of 12 amino acids. Trimming took 0 bases from V and 11 from J; bases not matched to a gene: 3. In germline, CDR1 is SGHRS, CDR2 YFSETQ. Full variable domain (missing parts from reference TRBV5-1 and TRBJ1-1): KAGVTQTPRYLIKTRGQQVTLSCSPISGHRSVSWYQQTPGQGLQFLFEYFSETQRNKGNFPGRFSGRQFSNSRSEMNVSTLELGDSALYLCASSLGTGFAFFGQGTRLTVV.

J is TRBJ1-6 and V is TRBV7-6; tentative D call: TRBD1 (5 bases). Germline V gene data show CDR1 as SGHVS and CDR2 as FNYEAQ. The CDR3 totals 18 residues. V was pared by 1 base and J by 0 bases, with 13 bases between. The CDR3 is CASSLGGDQSSYNSPLHF. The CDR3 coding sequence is TGTGCCAGCAGCTTAGGCGGGGACCAGAGCTCCTATAATTCACCCCTCCACTTT.

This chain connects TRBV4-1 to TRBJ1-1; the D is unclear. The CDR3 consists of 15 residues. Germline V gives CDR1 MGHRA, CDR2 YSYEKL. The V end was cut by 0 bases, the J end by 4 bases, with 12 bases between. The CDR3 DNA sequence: TGCGCCAGCAGCCAAGACTACCGCCTTGGCACTGAAGCTTTCTTT. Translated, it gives CASSQDYRLGTEAFF.

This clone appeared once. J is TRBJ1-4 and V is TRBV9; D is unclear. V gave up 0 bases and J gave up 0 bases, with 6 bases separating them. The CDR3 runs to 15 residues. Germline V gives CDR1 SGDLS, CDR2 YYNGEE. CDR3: CASSVAASTNEKLFF. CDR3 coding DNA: TGTGCCAGCAGCGTAGCTGCGTCAACTAATGAAAAACTGTTTTTT.

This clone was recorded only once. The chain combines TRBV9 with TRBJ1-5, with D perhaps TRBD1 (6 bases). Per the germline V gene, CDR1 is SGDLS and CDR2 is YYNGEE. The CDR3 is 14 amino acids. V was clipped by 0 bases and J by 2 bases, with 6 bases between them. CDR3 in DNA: TGTGCCAGCAGCGTAGGACAGGGCAATCAGCCCCAGCATTTT. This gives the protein CASSVGQGNQPQHF.

The CDR3 region has the DNA TGTGCCAGCAGCCACACAGGGATGGGCTATGGTGAAGCTTTCTTT. Protein sequence: CASSHTGMGYGEAFF. J is TRBJ1-1 and V is TRBV7-3; a weak D match, TRBD1 (6 bases). The CDR3 has 15 amino acids. Per the germline V gene, CDR1 is SGHTA and CDR2 is FQGTGA. The V gene lost 5 bases and the J gene lost 7 bases, with 20 bases spanning the gap.